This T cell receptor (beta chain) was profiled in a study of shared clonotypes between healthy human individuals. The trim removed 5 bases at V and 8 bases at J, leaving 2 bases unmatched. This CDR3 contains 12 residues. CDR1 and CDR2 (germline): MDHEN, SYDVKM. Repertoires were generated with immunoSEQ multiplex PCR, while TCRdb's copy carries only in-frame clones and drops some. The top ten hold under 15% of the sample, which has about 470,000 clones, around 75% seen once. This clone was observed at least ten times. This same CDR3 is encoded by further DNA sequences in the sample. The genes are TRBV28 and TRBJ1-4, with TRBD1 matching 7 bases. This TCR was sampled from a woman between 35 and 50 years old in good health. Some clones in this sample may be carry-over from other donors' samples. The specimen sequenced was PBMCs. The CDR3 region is CASSPDREKLFF. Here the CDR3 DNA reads TGTGCCAGCAGTCCGGACAGGGAAAAACTGTTTTTT.